This T cell receptor beta chain was documented in a study of blood T cell repertoires in COVID-19. Study as a whole: Samples taken during acute and convalescent COVID-19 were collected in the United States, Italy and Spain.

This table comes from immunoSEQ multiplex PCR, and its TCRdb copy is limited to in-frame clones, with some not included. The repertoire holds over 85,000 clones, with 70% to 90% as singletons. Sequencing was done on a sample of peripheral blood. The receptor's source is a human donor in a cohort sampled during active COVID-19.

CDR3 loop: CASSRTGGSNTEAFF. As DNA, the CDR3 is TGTGCCAGCAGCCGGACAGGGGGCTCGAACACTGAAGCTTTCTTT. The chain carries TRBV7-3 and TRBJ1-1, with 11 bases aligning to TRBD1. CDR1 is SGHTA and CDR2 is FQGTGA in the germline V gene. The CDR3 has 15 amino acids. J lost 1 base, V lost 5 bases, and 3 bases had no gene match.